The 9 T cell receptor beta chains below all came from one sample that was sequenced in a study of T-cell reconstitution after alpha-beta-depleted transplantation in children. A library of TCRbeta sequences, prepared with unique molecular identifiers, was generated. In TCRdb, the PCR reads were re-called with MiXCR into one record per CDR3 protein. The sample has around 960,000 distinct CDR3 sequences; around 30% are singletons. The sequencing here drew on PBMCs, mostly from graft donor cells, taken 360 days after TCRalphabeta/CD19-depleted stem cell transplant. The source of these receptors is a boy under two years old who had a stem cell transplant for SCID, so the T cells may come from the graft donor.

The sample holds a few counts of this clonotype. V and J are TRBV20-1 and TRBJ2-1; 8 bases align to TRBD2. CDR1 DFQATT and CDR2 SNEGSKA come from the germline V gene (reference sequence). Trimming took 6 bases from V and 3 from J; bases not matched to a gene: 13. This CDR3 is 16 amino acids long. The CDR3 is CSAQTRGGSNYNEQFF. In DNA, the CDR3 is TGCAGTGCCCAGACTCGCGGGGGGTCTAACTACAATGAGCAGTTCTTC.

The table lists this clonotype with a few counts. The rearrangement links TRBV28 to TRBJ2-3, with D perhaps matching TRBD1 or TRBD2 (6 bases each). This CDR3 has 15 residues. Germline V lookup: CDR1 MDHEN, CDR2 SYDVKM. The V end was cut by 2 bases, the J end by 3 bases, with 12 bases between. Here the CDR3 reads CASSLNGGWTDTQYF. The CDR3 DNA follows: TGTGCCAGCAGTTTAAACGGGGGCTGGACAGATACGCAGTATTTT. The full variable domain, in which reference TRBV28 and TRBJ2-3 provide the parts outside the CDR3, is DVKVTQSSRYLVKRTGEKVFLECVQDMDHENMFWYRQDPGLGLRLIYFSYDVKMKEKGDIPEGYSVSREKKERFSLILESASTNQTSMYLCASSLNGGWTDTQYFGPGTRLTVL.

The chain uses TRBV29-1 and TRBJ1-1; 7 bases align to TRBD1. V trimming: 7 bases; J trimming: 4 bases; junction bases outside the gene matches: 3. The germline CDR1 and CDR2 sequences are SQVTM and ANQGSEA. CDR3 length: 11 amino acids. The CDR3 DNA reads as TGCAGCGGGTCAGGGGGCACTGAAGCTTTCTTT. This codes for CSGSGGTEAFF.

This clonotype was found a few times. The chain has TRBV7-2 and TRBJ2-7, with 10 bases lining up with TRBD1. The CDR3 totals 15 residues. With 3 bases clipped from V and 8 bases from J, the junction kept 10 bases outside the gene matches. CDR1 is SGHTA and CDR2 is FQGNSA in the germline V gene. CDR3 in amino acids: CASSFPGTGDGKQYF. As DNA, the CDR3 is TGTGCCAGCAGCTTTCCCGGGACAGGGGATGGCAAGCAGTACTTC.

The rearrangement joins TRBV2 to TRBJ2-1; 7 bases line up with TRBD2. This CDR3 spans 17 amino acids. With V trimmed by 1 base and J by 0 bases, 6 bases remained unmatched. CDR1 is SNHLY, CDR2 FYNNEI, per germline. The CDR3 spells CASSEVGRGSSYNEQFF. The CDR3, as DNA: TGTGCCAGCAGTGAAGTCGGGCGGGGGAGCTCCTACAATGAGCAGTTCTTC.

CDR3 residues: CASSRVPGRLNTEAFF. The DNA of the CDR3 is TGTGCCAGCAGTAGGGTACCGGGGAGGTTGAACACTGAAGCTTTCTTT. The chain uses TRBV12-3 or TRBV12-4 and TRBJ1-1; D is uncertain. The CDR3 contains 16 residues. Trimming took off 5 bases at V and 0 bases at J, with 16 bases between the two ends.

The table lists this clonotype with a few counts. V is TRBV2 and J is TRBJ1-1; D not resolved. Trimming stripped 7 bases from V and 9 bases from J, with 12 bases between. Germline CDR1 and CDR2: SNHLY and FYNNEI. The CDR3 sequence is 11 residues long. For the CDR3, the DNA is TGTGCCAGCACGGGCCGCCGGCAAGCTTTCTTT. Its translation: CASTGRRQAFF.

This clonotype came up many times. The rearrangement links TRBV3-1 to TRBJ1-2; maybe TRBD1 (5 bases). The CDR3 contains 15 residues. Looked up from germline, CDR1 is LGHDT and CDR2 is YNNKEL (reference sequence). V was cut by 2 bases and J by 4 bases, with 14 bases left in between. In DNA form, the CDR3 reads TGTGCCAGCAGCCAAAGCTACAGGTCATTCTATGGCTACACCTTC. It encodes CASSQSYRSFYGYTF.

This clonotype has a handful of counts. The chain employs TRBV28 and TRBJ2-7, with 7 positions matching TRBD1. The V gene end was trimmed by 4 bases and the J gene end by 5 bases; junction bases not matched to a gene: 8. Germline assignment: CDR1 MDHEN and CDR2 SYDVKM. This CDR3 region has 14 residues. CDR3 DNA: TGTGCCAGCAGTTCCTCGGACAGGCCTAACGAGCAGTACTTC. This gives the protein CASSSSDRPNEQYF.